This T cell receptor beta chain came from a study of T-cell reconstitution after alpha-beta-depleted transplantation in children. The CDR3 sequence is 15 residues long. CDR1 is SNHLY, CDR2 FYNNEI, per germline. The V segment lost 7 bases and the J segment 4 bases; nucleotides outside the gene matches: 12. A TCRbeta library incorporating unique molecular identifiers was prepared. Using its own MiXCR run on the PCR reads, TCRdb lists one record per CDR3 protein. The data hold 440,000 or so distinct CDR3 sequences, with approximately 10% observed a single time. This clonotype turned up a few times. This TCR came from a human donor who donated a stem cell graft to a child with acute myeloid leukemia. The input for sequencing was PBMCs from the stem cell graft donor, taken from the stem cell graft. V and J are TRBV2 and TRBJ1-1; the match to TRBD1 covers 7 bases. The CDR3 DNA reads as TGTGCCAGCAAAACTGAGACAGGGCCGGGCACTGAAGCTTTCTTT. As protein: CASKTETGPGTEAFF.